This passage covers 9 T cell receptor beta chains from one sample sequenced in a study of T cell changes during pregnancy in multiple sclerosis. The repertoire was sequenced with immunoSEQ multiplex PCR; TCRdb's copy has only in-frame clones and lacks some. The table includes around 34,000 clones, about 94% detected once. Sequenced material: CD4+ T cells from peripheral blood mononuclear cells, taken in the second trimester of pregnancy. The origin of the receptors is a female donor with multiple sclerosis, enrolled in a pregnancy study.

J is TRBJ2-7 and V is TRBV21-1; TRBD1, the table's D call, lacks a check against the DNA. TRBV21-1 is a recognized pseudogene. This CDR3 is built from 15 residues. Here the CDR3 DNA reads TGTGCCAGCAGCAAAGGGTCCAGGTTTATGGACGAGCAGTACTTC. Translation: CASSKGSRFMDEQYF.

The V and J genes are TRBV7-9 and TRBJ1-2, with 7 bases aligning to TRBD1. CDR1 is SEHNR, CDR2 FQNEAQ, per germline (reference sequence). CDR3 length: 16 amino acids. Trimming at V came to 1 base and at J to 1 base, leaving 6 bases not matched to a gene. CDR3 coding DNA: TGTGCCAGCAGCTTAGTGGGACAGATACTTAACTATGGCTACACCTTC. It codes for CASSLVGQILNYGYTF.

The chain carries TRBV6-1 and TRBJ2-5; D perhaps matches TRBD2 (5 bases). The V gene's germline CDR1 is MNHNS and CDR2 SASEGT. The CDR3 runs to 13 residues. V dropped 2 bases and J dropped 4 bases, with 8 bases sitting between them. As DNA, the CDR3 is TGTGCCAGCAGTGAACCTGGGAGAGAGACCCAGTACTTC. Translating gives CASSEPGRETQYF.

The chain links TRBV19 to TRBJ1-5, with 7 bases that match TRBD1. V was clipped by 4 bases and J by 7 bases; unmatched bases: 7. Germline-derived CDR1 and CDR2 are LNHDA and SQIVND (reference sequence). This CDR3 has 14 residues. DNA of the CDR3: TGTGCCAGTAGTAGACAACAGGGGACCCAGCCCCAGCATTTT. Translated: CASSRQQGTQPQHF. Combining the CDR3 with reference TRBV19 and TRBJ1-5 gives the whole variable domain DGGITQSPKYLFRKEGQNVTLSCEQNLNHDAMYWYRQDPGQGLRLIYYSQIVNDFQKGDIAEGYSVSREKKESFPLTVTSAQKNPTAFYLCASSRQQGTQPQHFGDGTRLSIL.

The chain uses TRBV6-1 and TRBJ1-5; no firm D call. Trimming took 2 bases from V and 6 from J, leaving 8 bases between them. The V gene's germline CDR1 is MNHNS and CDR2 SASEGT. The CDR3 is 13 residues long. Here the CDR3 reads CASSESFSQPQHF. DNA of the CDR3: TGTGCCAGCAGTGAATCCTTTAGTCAGCCCCAGCATTTT.

This sequence joins TRBV13 and TRBJ2-3; D is uncertain. Trimming left V 1 base short and J 4 bases short, with 6 bases between. The CDR3 covers 13 residues. CDR1 and CDR2 from the germline V gene are PRHDT and FYEKMQ (reference sequence). The CDR3 reads CASSLDHSDTQYF. The CDR3 coding sequence is TGTGCCAGCAGCTTAGATCACTCAGATACGCAGTATTTT.

V usage is TRBV18 and J usage is TRBJ1-3, with D tentatively TRBD1 (5 bases). Deletions cut 1 base from V and 1 base from J, with 8 bases between. Germline CDR1 is KGHSH and CDR2 is LQKENI. CDR3 length: 15 residues. In DNA form, the CDR3 reads TGTGCCAGCTCACCACAAGGGGTTTCTGGAAACACCATATATTTT. This codes for CASSPQGVSGNTIYF.

Details on this clone: One junction end disagrees with the germline gene, perhaps due to a read error. J is TRBJ2-2 and V is TRBV27; D remains ambiguous. The CDR3 sequence is 13 residues long. The germline gives CDR1 MNHEY, CDR2 SMNVEV (reference sequence). CDR3 DNA: TGTGCCAGTAGTTTATGGGCCACCGGGGAGCTGTTTTTT. This codes for CASSLWATGELFF.

The chain couples TRBV29-1 to TRBJ2-3; tentative D call: TRBD2 (6 bases). Trimming removed 3 bases from V and 5 bases from J, with 9 bases in between. The CDR3 contains 12 residues. Per the germline V gene, CDR1 is SQVTM and CDR2 is ANQGSEA. In DNA form, the CDR3 reads TGCAGCGTTGAGTCCGGGGGAGATACGCAGTATTTT. Residues: CSVESGGDTQYF.